A selection of T cell receptor beta chains follows, all from one sample in a study of tumor-infiltrating lymphocytes in primary liver carcinoma. TCRdb analysed the multiplex PCR reads with MiXCR anew, one entry per CDR3 protein. The sample lists some 320,000 distinct CDR3 sequences; approximately 60% were seen once. Sequences were obtained from peripheral blood. These receptors were collected from a man aged 40-49 years with primary liver carcinoma and hepatitis B virus infection. Both conserved end residues are part of each CDR3. D genes are given only for firm matches. The listing skips clone size in some rows; elsewhere it reads once, few, many or a size class.

V gene,J gene,D gene,clone size,CDR3 protein,CDR3 DNA
TRBV5-1,TRBJ2-5,TRBD2,-,CARSFNRGVSSETQYF,TGCGCCAGAAGCTTTAATCGGGGGGTGTCGTCGGAGACCCAGTACTTC
TRBV28,TRBJ1-2,-,-,CASSLDGGLNYGYTF,TGTGCCAGCAGTTTAGACGGGGGACTTAACTATGGCTACACCTTC
TRBV11-1,TRBJ2-2,-,-,CASSSMGANTGELFF,TGTGCCAGCAGTTCCATGGGGGCGAACACCGGGGAGCTGTTTTTT
TRBV12-3/TRBV12-4,TRBJ2-7,TRBD2,many,CASSPNGDYYEQYF,TGTGCCAGCAGCCCCAATGGGGACTACTACGAGCAGTACTTC
TRBV5-1,TRBJ2-1,-,once,CAGTLARGYNEQFF,TGCGCCGGCACGTTAGCGAGAGGTTACAATGAGCAGTTCTTC
TRBV11-2,TRBJ1-1,-,-,CSNSFFPDTEAFF,TGTTCCAACAGCTTCTTCCCGGACACTGAAGCTTTCTTT
TRBV11-2,TRBJ2-2,-,few,CASSPSPHTGELFF,TGTGCCAGCAGCCCAAGCCCCCATACCGGGGAGCTGTTTTTT
TRBV11-2,TRBJ2-1,TRBD1,-,CASSFLIGGEQLF,TGTGCCAGCAGCTTCCTGATAGGGGGCGAGCAGCTCTTC
TRBV6-2/TRBV6-3,TRBJ2-7,-,-,CASSGGHRGDPYEEYF,TGTGCCAGCAGTGGGGGCCATCGAGGGGACCCTTACGAGGAGTACTTC
TRBV28,TRBJ1-1,-,-,CASCFASLETEAFF,TGTGCCAGCTGTTTTGCATCCTTGGAAACTGAAGCTTTCTTT
TRBV11-2,TRBJ1-2,-,-,CVSSLDGGSGNYGYTF,TGTGTCAGCAGCTTAGATGGCGGGTCAGGGAACTATGGCTACACCTTC
TRBV5-6,TRBJ2-7,-,few,CASSFTGRGTYEQYF,TGTGCCAGCAGCTTCACCGGACGGGGAACCTACGAGCAGTACTTC
TRBV29-1,TRBJ1-6,-,many,CSARDGDSPLHF,TGCAGCGCGAGGGATGGCGATTCACCCCTCCACTTT
TRBV6-5,TRBJ1-2,-,-,CTSTDGRGYTF,TGTACCAGCACTGATGGGAGAGGCTACACCTTC
TRBV29-1,TRBJ2-3,-,-,CSVLGARDTDTQYF,TGCAGCGTCCTGGGGGCTAGAGACACGGATACGCAGTATTTT
TRBV11-3,TRBJ1-3,-,once,CGSSNRGHGSRNTIYF,TGTGGCAGCAGCAACCGGGGGCATGGTTCCCGAAACACCATATATTTT
TRBV6-5,TRBJ2-1,TRBD2,-,CASGFGIAGGPGGEQFF,TGTGCCAGCGGTTTCGGGATAGCGGGAGGGCCCGGGGGTGAGCAGTTCTTC
TRBV29-1,TRBJ2-3,-,once,CSASIGVNTDTQYF,TGCAGCGCCAGTATAGGGGTCAACACAGATACGCAGTATTTT
TRBV4-2,TRBJ2-3,TRBD1,-,CASSLDSASGGRTDTQFF,TGTGCCAGCAGCCTAGATAGTGCGTCAGGGGGCCGCACAGATACGCAGTTTTTT
TRBV28,TRBJ2-4,-,-,CASSVAVAKNIQYF,TGTGCCAGCAGTGTGGCGGTGGCCAAAAACATTCAGTACTTC
TRBV11-2,TRBJ1-1,-,-,CARSSFPDTEAFF,TGTGCCAGGAGCTCCTTCCCGGACACTGAAGCTTTCTTT
TRBV4-3,TRBJ2-3,TRBD1,-,CASSPAIGTVTDTQYF,TGCGCCAGCAGCCCTGCCATCGGGACAGTGACAGATACGCAGTATTTT